One T cell receptor beta chain is described in this entry. This sample is part of a study of blood T cell repertoires in COVID-19. The wider study: T cells, B-cell-depleted T cells, or PBMCs provided the cDNA or gDNA that served as material.

Trimming pared 3 bases from V and 5 bases from J, leaving 10 bases between. CDR3 length: 13 residues. Germline CDR1 and CDR2: MGHRA and YSYEKL. TCRdb's copy holds only in-frame clones and misses some; the assay was immunoSEQ multiplex PCR. The table has 150,000 to 200,000 clones, around nine tenths seen once; the top ten hold about 5%. Material: peripheral blood. The chain uses TRBV4-1 and TRBJ2-5; D is undetermined. The TCR originated in a human donor in a cohort sampled during active COVID-19. The CDR3 coding sequence is TGCGCCAGCAGCCAGGCCCTTGTGGAGACCCAGTACTTC. Encoded protein: CASSQALVETQYF.